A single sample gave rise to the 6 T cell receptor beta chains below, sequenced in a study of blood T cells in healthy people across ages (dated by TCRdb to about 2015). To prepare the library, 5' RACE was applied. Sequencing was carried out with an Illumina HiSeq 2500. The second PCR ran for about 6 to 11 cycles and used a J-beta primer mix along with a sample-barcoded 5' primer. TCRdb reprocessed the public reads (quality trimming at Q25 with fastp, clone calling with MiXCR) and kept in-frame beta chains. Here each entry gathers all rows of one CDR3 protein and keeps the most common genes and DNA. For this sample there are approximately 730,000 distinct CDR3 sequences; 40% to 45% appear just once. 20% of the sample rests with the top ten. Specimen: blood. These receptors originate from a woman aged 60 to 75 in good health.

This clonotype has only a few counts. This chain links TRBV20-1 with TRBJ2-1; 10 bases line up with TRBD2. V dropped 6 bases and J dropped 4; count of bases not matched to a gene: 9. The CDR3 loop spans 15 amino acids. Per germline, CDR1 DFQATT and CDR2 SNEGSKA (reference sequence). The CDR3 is CSATVAGGRYNEQFF. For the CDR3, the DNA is TGCAGTGCCACGGTAGCGGGAGGCCGATACAATGAGCAGTTCTTC.

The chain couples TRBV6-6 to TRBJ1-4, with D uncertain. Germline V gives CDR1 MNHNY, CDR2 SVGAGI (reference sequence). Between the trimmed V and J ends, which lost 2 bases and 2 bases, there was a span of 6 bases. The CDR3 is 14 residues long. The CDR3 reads CASSYAETNEKLFF. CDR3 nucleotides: TGTGCCAGCAGTTACGCAGAGACTAATGAAAAACTGTTTTTT.

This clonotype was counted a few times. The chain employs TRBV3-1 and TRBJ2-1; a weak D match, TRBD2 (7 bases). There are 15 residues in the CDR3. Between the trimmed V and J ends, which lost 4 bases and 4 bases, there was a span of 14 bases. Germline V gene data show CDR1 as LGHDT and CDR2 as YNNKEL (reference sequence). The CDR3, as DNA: TGTGCCAGCAGCCGCGGACTAGGGGGGTACAATGAGCAGTTCTTC. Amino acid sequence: CASSRGLGGYNEQFF.

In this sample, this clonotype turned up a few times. CDR3 coding DNA: TGTGCCAGCAGCCAAGATTTCGGGGGGGCAGTCACAGATACGCAGTATTTT. Its translation is CASSQDFGGAVTDTQYF. The chain links TRBV14 to TRBJ2-3, with 8 positions matching TRBD2. Looked up from germline, CDR1 is SGHDN and CDR2 is FVKESK. Trimming cost V 0 bases and J 2 bases; bases outside gene matches: 7. The CDR3 is 17 amino acids.

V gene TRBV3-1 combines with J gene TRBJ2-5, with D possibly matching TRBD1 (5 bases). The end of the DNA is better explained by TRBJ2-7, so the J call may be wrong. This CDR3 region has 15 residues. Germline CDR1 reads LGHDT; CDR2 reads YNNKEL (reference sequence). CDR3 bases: TGTGCCAGCAGCCAATTAGGGCAGGGTACCTACGAGCAGTACTTC. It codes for CASSQLGQGTYEQYF.

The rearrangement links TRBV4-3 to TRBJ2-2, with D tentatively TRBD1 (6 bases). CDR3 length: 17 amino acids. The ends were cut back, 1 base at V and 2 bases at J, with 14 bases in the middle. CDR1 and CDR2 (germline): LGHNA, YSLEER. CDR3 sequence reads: CASSQGKDSSNTGELFF. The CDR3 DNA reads TGCGCCAGCAGCCAAGGCAAGGACAGTTCAAACACCGGGGAGCTGTTTTTT.